Below are 3 T cell receptor beta chains sequenced from a single sample in a study of breast tumors, draining lymph nodes, adjacent tissues. TCRdb re-called the multiplex PCR reads with MiXCR, one entry per CDR3 protein. The sample records approximately 210,000 distinct CDR3 sequences, less than 40% being singletons. Axillary draining lymph nodes of breast cancer patients supplied the node samples. The source material was axillary lymph node tissue. The receptors were gathered from a female donor with breast cancer. Some clones in this sample may be carry-over from other donors' samples.

This chain links TRBV11-1 with TRBJ1-6; the match to TRBD1 covers 9 bases. The CDR3 totals 14 residues. Looked up from germline, CDR1 is SGHAT and CDR2 is FQDESV (reference sequence). V shed 5 bases, J shed 13 bases, and the junction held 9 bases outside the gene matches. The CDR3 spells CASSAGQGSSPLHF. In DNA form, the CDR3 reads TGTGCCAGCAGCGCGGGACAGGGTTCTTCGCCCCTCCACTTT.

This clonotype was counted at least ten times. The chain joins TRBV12-3 or TRBV12-4 to TRBJ1-2; D is possibly TRBD1 (6 bases). Trimming left V 6 bases short and J 4 bases short, with 18 bases between. The CDR3 consists of 15 residues. The CDR3 region has the DNA TGTGCCAGCAGCCCAGGACAGTCCGGAATCTATGGCTACACCTTC. Protein product: CASSPGQSGIYGYTF.

There are many counts of this clonotype. The V call is TRBV3-1, the J call TRBJ2-2; TRBD2 might be the D (6 bases). CDR1 is LGHDT and CDR2 is YNNKEL in the germline V gene (reference sequence). The CDR3 spans 16 residues. With 3 bases removed from V and 4 bases from J, the gap between germline ends came to 15 bases. CDR3 residues: CASSQEGRILTGELFF. The DNA of the CDR3 is TGTGCCAGCAGCCAGGAGGGGAGGATACTCACCGGGGAGCTGTTTTTT.